This T cell receptor beta chain was sequenced during a study of Ad26.COV2.S vaccination and SARS-CoV-2 variants. The protocol was immunoSEQ multiplex PCR, while the TCRdb copy is restricted to in-frame clones and leaves out a portion. The data show around 450,000 clones, with 85% to 90% seen just once and 2.5% to 3% held by the top ten. Per the germline V gene, CDR1 is LNHDA and CDR2 is SQIVND (reference sequence). V shed 4 bases and J 3 bases; nucleotides not matched to a gene: 8. This CDR3 has 16 residues. As for treatment: about 20 received Ad26.COV2.S at low or high dose, single or two shots; 5 received placebo; per-sample allocation not given. Collection of the samples took place on day 63 after the first injection of vaccine or placebo.

Specimen: peripheral blood, collected in a trial of Ad26.COV2.S vaccine versus placebo. This rearrangement joins TRBV19 to TRBJ2-1; 8 bases line up with TRBD2. This receptor was obtained from a person between 18 and 65 years old who received the Ad26.COV2.S COVID-19 vaccine or a placebo. The CDR3 region is CASSTAGTSFYNEQFF. The CDR3 DNA sequence: TGTGCCAGTAGTACGGCCGGGACTAGTTTCTACAATGAGCAGTTCTTC.